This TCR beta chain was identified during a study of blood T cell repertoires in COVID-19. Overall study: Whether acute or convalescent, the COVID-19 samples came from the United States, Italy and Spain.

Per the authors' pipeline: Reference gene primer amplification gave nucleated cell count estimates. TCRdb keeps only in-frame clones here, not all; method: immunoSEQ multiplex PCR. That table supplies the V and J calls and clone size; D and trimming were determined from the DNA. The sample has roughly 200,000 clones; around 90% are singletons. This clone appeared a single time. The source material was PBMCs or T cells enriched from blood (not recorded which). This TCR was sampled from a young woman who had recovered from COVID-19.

CDR3 amino acids: CASSQGGQGHHEQFF. The CDR3 DNA is TGTGCCAGCAGCCAGGGGGGACAGGGTCACCATGAGCAGTTCTTC. The rearrangement uses TRBV7-2 and TRBJ2-1; TRBD1 aligns across 9 bases. CDR3 length equals 15 residues. V dropped 5 bases and J dropped 8; count of bases not matched to a gene: 10. Per the germline V gene, CDR1 is SGHTA and CDR2 is FQGNSA.